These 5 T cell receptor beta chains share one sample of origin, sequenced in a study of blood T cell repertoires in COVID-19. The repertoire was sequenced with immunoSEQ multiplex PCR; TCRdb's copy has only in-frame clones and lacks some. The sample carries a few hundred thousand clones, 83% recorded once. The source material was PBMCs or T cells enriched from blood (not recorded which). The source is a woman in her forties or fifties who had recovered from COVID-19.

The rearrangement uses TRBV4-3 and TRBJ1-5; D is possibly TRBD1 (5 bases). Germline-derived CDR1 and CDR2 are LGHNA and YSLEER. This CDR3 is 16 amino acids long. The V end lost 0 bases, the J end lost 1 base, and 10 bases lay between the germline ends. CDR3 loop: CASSQDWGVSNQPQHF. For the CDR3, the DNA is TGCGCCAGCAGCCAAGATTGGGGGGTGAGCAATCAGCCCCAGCATTTT.

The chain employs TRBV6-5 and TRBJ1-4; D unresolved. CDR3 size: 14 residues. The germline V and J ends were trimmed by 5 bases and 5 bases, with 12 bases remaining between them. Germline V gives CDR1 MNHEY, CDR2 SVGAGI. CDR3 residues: CASSPNGPNEKLFF. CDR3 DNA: TGTGCCAGCAGTCCAAATGGCCCAAATGAAAAACTGTTTTTT.

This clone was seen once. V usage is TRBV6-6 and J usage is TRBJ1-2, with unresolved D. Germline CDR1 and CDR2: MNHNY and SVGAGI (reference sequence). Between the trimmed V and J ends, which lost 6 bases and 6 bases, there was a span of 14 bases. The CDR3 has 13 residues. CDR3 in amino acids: CASRQPKVDGYTF. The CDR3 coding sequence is TGTGCCAGCAGACAGCCTAAAGTCGATGGCTACACCTTC.

CDR3 sequence (DNA): TGTGCTAGTGGTTTGGCCAGGGGGTACGGCTACACCTTC. It specifies CASGLARGYGYTF. The V and J genes are TRBV12-5 and TRBJ1-2, with TRBD1 identical over 7 bases. The CDR3 contains 13 residues. Germline V gene sequence: CDR1 LGHNT, CDR2 FRNRAP. V lost 1 base and J lost 8; bases outside the gene matches: 4.

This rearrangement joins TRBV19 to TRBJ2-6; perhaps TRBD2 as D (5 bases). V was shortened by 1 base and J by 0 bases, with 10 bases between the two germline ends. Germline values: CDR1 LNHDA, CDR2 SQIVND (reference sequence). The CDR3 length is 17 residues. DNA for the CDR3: TGTGCCAGTAGTATAGGAGTCGGGGTCTCTGGGGCCAACGTCCTGACTTTC. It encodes CASSIGVGVSGANVLTF.